This is a list of T cell receptor beta chains from one sample in a study of post-analysis software for immune sequencing data. TCRdb re-called the PCR reads through MiXCR, storing one row per CDR3 protein. The table includes under 650,000 distinct CDR3 sequences, roughly 47% detected once. The sequenced material came from blood. These receptors originate from a girl aged 10-17 years with multiple sclerosis. The CDR3 runs from the conserved cysteine through the conserved F or W. Fields, in order: clone size, J gene, V gene, D gene, CDR3 length, CDR3 protein, CDR3 DNA. D genes are given only for firm matches. For some rows the clone size is stated as once, few or many, or as a class when expanded; others skip it.

clone_size: few
j_call: TRBJ2-4
v_call: TRBV30
d_call: .
cdr3_length: 17
cdr3_aa: CAWSVQGGAFTKNIQYF
cdr3_nt: TGTGCCTGGAGTGTACAGGGCGGGGCCTTTACCAAAAACATTCAGTACTTC

clone_size: .
j_call: TRBJ2-7
v_call: TRBV10-3
d_call: .
cdr3_length: 15
cdr3_aa: CAISARRDRTHEQYF
cdr3_nt: TGTGCCATCAGTGCTCGGAGGGACAGAACCCACGAGCAGTACTTC

clone_size: few
j_call: TRBJ2-1
v_call: TRBV7-9
d_call: TRBD2
cdr3_length: 16
cdr3_aa: CASSAVLAGGLNEQFF
cdr3_nt: TGTGCCAGCAGCGCCGTACTAGCGGGGGGGCTAAATGAGCAGTTCTTC

clone_size: .
j_call: TRBJ2-3
v_call: TRBV12-3/TRBV12-4
d_call: .
cdr3_length: 14
cdr3_aa: CASSFLGETDTQYF
cdr3_nt: TGTGCCAGCAGTTTTCTCGGAGAGACAGATACGCAGTATTTT

clone_size: .
j_call: TRBJ2-7
v_call: TRBV3-1
d_call: TRBD2
cdr3_length: 14
cdr3_aa: CASSQRGLAYEQYF
cdr3_nt: TGTGCCAGCAGCCAAAGAGGACTAGCCTACGAGCAGTACTTC

clone_size: few
j_call: TRBJ2-1
v_call: TRBV4-1
d_call: TRBD1
cdr3_length: 13
cdr3_aa: CASSQTGVSEQFF
cdr3_nt: TGCGCCAGCAGCCAAACAGGGGTGAGTGAGCAGTTCTTC

clone_size: .
j_call: TRBJ2-7
v_call: TRBV11-3
d_call: .
cdr3_length: 13
cdr3_aa: CASSYGRVDEQYF
cdr3_nt: TGTGCCAGCAGCTACGGGAGAGTCGACGAGCAGTACTTC

clone_size: .
j_call: TRBJ1-1
v_call: TRBV5-5
d_call: .
cdr3_length: 14
cdr3_aa: CASSLGQWNTEAFF
cdr3_nt: TGTGCCAGCAGCTTGGGGCAGTGGAACACTGAAGCTTTCTTT

clone_size: few
j_call: TRBJ2-4
v_call: TRBV29-1
d_call: .
cdr3_length: 14
cdr3_aa: CSVLKEGLGNIQYF
cdr3_nt: TGCAGCGTTCTGAAGGAGGGGTTGGGAAACATTCAGTACTTC

clone_size: few
j_call: TRBJ2-1
v_call: TRBV6-5
d_call: .
cdr3_length: 11
cdr3_aa: CASSWNDEQFF
cdr3_nt: TGTGCCAGCAGTTGGAACGATGAGCAGTTCTTC

clone_size: .
j_call: TRBJ2-5
v_call: TRBV18
d_call: .
cdr3_length: 15
cdr3_aa: CASSPPGTGNIWQYF
cdr3_nt: TGTGCCAGCTCACCCCCCGGGACGGGAAACATTTGGCAGTACTTC

clone_size: .
j_call: TRBJ1-2
v_call: TRBV10-3
d_call: .
cdr3_length: 12
cdr3_aa: CAISETGAGYTF
cdr3_nt: TGTGCCATCAGTGAAACCGGCGCCGGCTACACCTTC

clone_size: .
j_call: TRBJ2-2
v_call: TRBV12-3/TRBV12-4
d_call: TRBD2
cdr3_length: 18
cdr3_aa: CASSPPGLAGDYTGELFF
cdr3_nt: TGTGCCAGCAGTCCCCCGGGACTAGCGGGGGACTACACCGGGGAGCTGTTTTTT

clone_size: once
j_call: TRBJ1-5
v_call: TRBV20-1
d_call: .
cdr3_length: 19
cdr3_aa: CSAIQHTPGLPWGNQPQHF
cdr3_nt: TGCAGTGCTATTCAACATACCCCGGGACTCCCCTGGGGCAATCAGCCCCAGCATTTT

clone_size: .
j_call: TRBJ2-4
v_call: TRBV12-3/TRBV12-4
d_call: .
cdr3_length: 14
cdr3_aa: CAGITDRAKNIQYF
cdr3_nt: TGTGCCGGCATTACAGACAGGGCCAAAAACATTCAGTACTTC

clone_size: .
j_call: TRBJ2-7
v_call: TRBV6-2/TRBV6-3
d_call: TRBD1
cdr3_length: 16
cdr3_aa: CASSYSRTGGAYEQYF
cdr3_nt: TGTGCCAGCAGTTACTCGAGGACAGGGGGCGCCTACGAGCAGTACTTC

clone_size: few
j_call: TRBJ2-7
v_call: TRBV12-3/TRBV12-4
d_call: TRBD2
cdr3_length: 15
cdr3_aa: CASSFTGGAFYEQYF
cdr3_nt: TGTGCCAGCAGTTTCACGGGGGGTGCTTTCTACGAGCAGTACTTC

clone_size: few
j_call: TRBJ2-5
v_call: TRBV5-6
d_call: TRBD1
cdr3_length: 16
cdr3_aa: CASSKPTGLSWQTQYF
cdr3_nt: TGTGCCAGCAGCAAGCCGACAGGGCTGAGCTGGCAGACCCAGTACTTC

clone_size: .
j_call: TRBJ1-2
v_call: TRBV5-1
d_call: .
cdr3_length: 11
cdr3_aa: CASGSDYGYTF
cdr3_nt: TGCGCCAGCGGGTCCGACTATGGCTACACCTTC

clone_size: many
j_call: TRBJ1-2
v_call: TRBV10-3
d_call: .
cdr3_length: 14
cdr3_aa: CAITLPGVTYGYTF
cdr3_nt: TGTGCCATCACCCTCCCGGGGGTCACCTATGGCTACACCTTC

clone_size: .
j_call: TRBJ2-3
v_call: TRBV5-1
d_call: .
cdr3_length: 18
cdr3_aa: CASSPILPRGPQADTQYF
cdr3_nt: TGCGCCAGCAGCCCAATACTTCCCAGGGGACCCCAGGCAGATACGCAGTATTTT

clone_size: .
j_call: TRBJ2-3
v_call: TRBV19
d_call: TRBD2
cdr3_length: 14
cdr3_aa: CASARTSGRDMQYF
cdr3_nt: TGTGCCAGTGCCAGGACTAGCGGGAGGGATATGCAGTATTTT

clone_size: .
j_call: TRBJ1-2
v_call: TRBV12-3/TRBV12-4
d_call: .
cdr3_length: 14
cdr3_aa: CASSLRAPGYGYTF
cdr3_nt: TGTGCCAGCAGTTTAAGAGCTCCCGGATATGGCTACACCTTC

clone_size: few
j_call: TRBJ2-7
v_call: TRBV20-1
d_call: .
cdr3_length: 14
cdr3_aa: CSARRRRGAGEQYF
cdr3_nt: TGCAGTGCTAGGAGACGGAGAGGGGCTGGAGAGCAGTACTTC

clone_size: .
j_call: TRBJ1-2
v_call: TRBV2
d_call: TRBD1
cdr3_length: 13
cdr3_aa: CASRGTGHYGYTF
cdr3_nt: TGTGCCAGCAGGGGGACAGGGCACTATGGCTACACCTTC

clone_size: once
j_call: TRBJ1-5
v_call: TRBV12-3/TRBV12-4
d_call: TRBD1
cdr3_length: 14
cdr3_aa: CASSPQGEGQPQHF
cdr3_nt: TGTGCCAGCAGTCCACAGGGGGAGGGTCAGCCCCAGCATTTT

clone_size: few
j_call: TRBJ2-3
v_call: TRBV5-1
d_call: .
cdr3_length: 15
cdr3_aa: CASSAGNQHTDTQYF
cdr3_nt: TGCGCCAGCAGCGCCGGGAATCAACACACAGATACGCAGTATTTT